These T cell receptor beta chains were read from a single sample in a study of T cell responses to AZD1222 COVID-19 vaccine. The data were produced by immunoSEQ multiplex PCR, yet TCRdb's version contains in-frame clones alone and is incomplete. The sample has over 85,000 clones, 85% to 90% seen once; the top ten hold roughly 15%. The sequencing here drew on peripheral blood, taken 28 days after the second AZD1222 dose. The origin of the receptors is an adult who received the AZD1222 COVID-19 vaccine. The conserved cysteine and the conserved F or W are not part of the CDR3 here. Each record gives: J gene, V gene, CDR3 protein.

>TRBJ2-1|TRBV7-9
ASSLTGRSDEQF
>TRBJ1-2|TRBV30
AWSYDRVDGYT
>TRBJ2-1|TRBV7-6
ASSNPGLGPNEQF
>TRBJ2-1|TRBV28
ASSGVAPPDNEQF
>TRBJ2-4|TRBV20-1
SATLTGLQY
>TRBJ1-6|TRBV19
ASSIAQTEDSPLH
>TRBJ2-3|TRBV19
ASNAGSGEDTQY
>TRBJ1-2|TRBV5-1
ASSLAWRTYGYT
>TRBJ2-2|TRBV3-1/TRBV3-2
ASSRGGNTGELF
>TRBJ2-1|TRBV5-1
ASSFSQGSYNEQF
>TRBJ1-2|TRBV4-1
ASSQEATDGYT
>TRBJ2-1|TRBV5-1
ASSLAPSSYNEQF
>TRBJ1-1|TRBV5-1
ASSFGTGETEAF
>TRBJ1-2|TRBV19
ASSPDRVDYGYT
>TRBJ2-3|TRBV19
ASSIVRTDRYTQY
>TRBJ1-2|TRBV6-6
ATGWNNYGYT